This T cell receptor (beta chain) emerged from a study of identical twins. The CDR3 is made up of 16 amino acids. The trim removed 3 bases at V and 0 bases at J, leaving 6 bases unmatched. This clonotype was counted ten times or more. TCRdb reprocessed the 5' RACE reads with MiXCR, giving one entry per CDR3 protein. Of about 530,000 distinct CDR3 sequences listed, nearly 15% were seen once; the top ten hold more than 0.4%. The same specimen was also included in a second study, on yellow fever vaccine responses in identical twins.

This receptor was identified in a young woman in good health. Sequencing input: CD4+ T cells sorted from blood. The chain employs TRBV12-3 or TRBV12-4 and TRBJ1-1; TRBD1 matches at 8 bases. The CDR3 loop reads CASSFDRGVMNTEAFF. CDR3 DNA sequence: TGTGCCAGCAGTTTTGACAGGGGAGTCATGAACACTGAAGCTTTCTTT.